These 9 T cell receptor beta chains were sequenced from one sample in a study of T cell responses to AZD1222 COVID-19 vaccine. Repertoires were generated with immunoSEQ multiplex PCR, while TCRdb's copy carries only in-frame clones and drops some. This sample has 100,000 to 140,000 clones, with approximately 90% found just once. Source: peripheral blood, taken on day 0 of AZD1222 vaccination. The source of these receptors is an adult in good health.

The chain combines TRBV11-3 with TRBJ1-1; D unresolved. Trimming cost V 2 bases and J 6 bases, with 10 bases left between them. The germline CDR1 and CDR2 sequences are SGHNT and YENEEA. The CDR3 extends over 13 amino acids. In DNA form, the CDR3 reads TGTGCCAGCAGCTTAAATCCTCTGGCTGAAGCTTTCTTT. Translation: CASSLNPLAEAFF. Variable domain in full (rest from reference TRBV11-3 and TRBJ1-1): EAGVVQSPRYKIIEKKQPVAFWCNPISGHNTLYWYLQNLGQGPELLIRYENEEAVDDSQLPKDRFSAERLKGVDSTLKIQPAELGDSAVYLCASSLNPLAEAFFGQGTRLTVV.

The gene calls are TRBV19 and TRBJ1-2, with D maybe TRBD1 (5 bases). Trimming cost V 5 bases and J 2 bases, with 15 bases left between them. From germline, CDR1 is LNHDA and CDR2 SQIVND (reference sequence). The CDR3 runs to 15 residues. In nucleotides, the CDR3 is TGTGCCAGTAGTGATCAGGGCGAATCCAACTATGGCTACACCTTC. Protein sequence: CASSDQGESNYGYTF.

The CDR3 coding sequence is TGTGCCAGCAGCTTGAACCCACGAGGGTCGGGAGAGACCCAGTACTTC. It is translated as CASSLNPRGSGETQYF. The V and J genes are TRBV7-2 and TRBJ2-5, with D possibly TRBD2 on 5 matching bases. Germline V CDR1 and CDR2: SGHTA, FQGNSA. Between the trimmed V and J ends, which lost 3 bases and 4 bases, there was a span of 18 bases. CDR3 length: 16 residues.

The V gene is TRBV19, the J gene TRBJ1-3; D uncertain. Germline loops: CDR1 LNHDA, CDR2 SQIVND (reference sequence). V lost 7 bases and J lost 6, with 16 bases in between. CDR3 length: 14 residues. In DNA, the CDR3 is TGTGCCAGTACCCTCGCCCTCGGGAAAAACACCATATATTTT. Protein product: CASTLALGKNTIYF.

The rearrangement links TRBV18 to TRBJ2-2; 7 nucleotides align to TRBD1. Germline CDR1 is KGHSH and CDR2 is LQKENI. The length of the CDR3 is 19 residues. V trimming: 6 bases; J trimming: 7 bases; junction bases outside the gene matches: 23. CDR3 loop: CASSQTRQGWIWEIGELFF. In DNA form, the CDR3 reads TGTGCCAGCTCCCAAACTCGACAGGGTTGGATCTGGGAGATCGGGGAGCTGTTTTTT.

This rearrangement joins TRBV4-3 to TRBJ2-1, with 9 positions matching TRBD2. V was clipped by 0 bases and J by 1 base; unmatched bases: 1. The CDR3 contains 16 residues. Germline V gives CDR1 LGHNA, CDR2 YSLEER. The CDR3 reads CASSQEAGGSYNEQFF. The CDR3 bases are TGCGCCAGCAGCCAAGAGGCGGGGGGGTCCTACAATGAGCAGTTCTTC.

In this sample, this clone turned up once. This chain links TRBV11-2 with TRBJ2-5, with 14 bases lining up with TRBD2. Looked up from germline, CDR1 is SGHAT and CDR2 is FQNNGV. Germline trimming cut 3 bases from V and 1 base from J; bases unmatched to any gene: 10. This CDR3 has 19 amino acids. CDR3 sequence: CASSFGDLGLAGAQETQYF. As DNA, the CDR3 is TGTGCCAGCAGCTTTGGGGACCTGGGACTAGCGGGGGCCCAAGAGACCCAGTACTTC.

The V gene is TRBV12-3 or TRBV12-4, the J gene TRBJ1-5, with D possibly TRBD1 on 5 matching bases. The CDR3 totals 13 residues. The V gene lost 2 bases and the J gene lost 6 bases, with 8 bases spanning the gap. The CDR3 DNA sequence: TGTGCCAGCAGTTTACAGGGACCTCAGCCCCAGCATTTT. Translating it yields CASSLQGPQPQHF.

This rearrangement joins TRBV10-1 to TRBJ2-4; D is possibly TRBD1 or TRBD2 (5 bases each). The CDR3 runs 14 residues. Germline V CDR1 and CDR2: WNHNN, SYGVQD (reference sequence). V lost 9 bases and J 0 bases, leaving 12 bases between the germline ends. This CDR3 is CARGETLAKNIQYF. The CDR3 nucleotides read TGCGCCAGGGGGGAGACACTAGCCAAAAACATTCAGTACTTC.